The rows below give T cell receptor beta chains drawn from one sample of a study of blood T cell repertoires in COVID-19. Clones were read by immunoSEQ multiplex PCR, and TCRdb kept only the in-frame ones, dropping some. The table records under 70,000 clones, about nine tenths of them present only once. What was sequenced was peripheral blood. The receptors were gathered from a woman in her 70s with acute or convalescent COVID-19. Both conserved end residues are part of each CDR3. The D gene is left open where the match is weak. Size values are once, few and many counts, or a class for expanded clones, and some rows have none.

>TRBJ2-7|.|TRBV3-1/TRBV3-2|12|.
TGTGCCAGCAGCCCGACTAACTACGAGCAGTACTTC
CASSPTNYEQYF
>TRBJ1-5|.|TRBV6-5|12|.
TGTGCCAGCAGGGCAGGGAATCAGCCCCAGCATTTT
CASRAGNQPQHF
>TRBJ1-1|medium-sized|TRBV7-8|15|TRBD1
TGTGCCAGCAGCAGGAACGAACAGGGGGTGGCTGAAGCTTTCTTT
CASSRNEQGVAEAFF
>TRBJ1-2|.|TRBV7-8|15|.
TGTGCCAGCAGCTCTGGCAGAGGGATTTACTATGGCTACACCTTC
CASSSGRGIYYGYTF
>TRBJ1-1|.|TRBV6-5|14|TRBD1
TGTGCCAGCAGTTTAGCCGGGACAGGGGGCGAAGCTTTCTTT
CASSLAGTGGEAFF
>TRBJ1-1|.|TRBV19|14|.
TGTGCCAGTAGTAGCAGGGGTAAGAACACTGAAGCTTTCTTT
CASSSRGKNTEAFF
>TRBJ2-7|.|TRBV25-1|12|.
TGTGCCAGCCCGGACAGCTCCTACGAGCAGTACTTC
CASPDSSYEQYF
>TRBJ2-2|.|TRBV5-1|14|.
TGCGCCCGCAGCTTGGAGGGGGCATGGGGGGAGCTGTTTTTT
CARSLEGAWGELFF
>TRBJ1-1|.|TRBV7-2|13|.
TGTGCCAGCAGCACTGAAGGGGTTACTGAAGCTTTCTTT
CASSTEGVTEAFF
>TRBJ2-2|.|TRBV15|18|.
TGTGCCACCAGCAGGCCCACTACCCTAGCGATCAACACCGGGGAGCTGTTTTTT
CATSRPTTLAINTGELFF
>TRBJ1-2|.|TRBV28|13|.
TGTGCCAGCAGCGACGGACGGACATATGGCTACACCTTC
CASSDGRTYGYTF
>TRBJ2-7|.|TRBV10-2|16|TRBD1
TGCGCCAGCAGTGAGCATGGGGGACAGGGGAACTACGAGCAGTACTTC
CASSEHGGQGNYEQYF
>TRBJ1-1|.|TRBV6-5|12|.
TGTGCCAGCAGTAGGGGGAGAACTGAAGCTTTCTTT
CASSRGRTEAFF
>TRBJ1-6|.|TRBV3-1/TRBV3-2|19|.
TGTGCCAGCAGCCAAGGTGGGGGCTTGGGGAGTTCCTATAATTCACCCCTCCACTTT
CASSQGGGLGSSYNSPLHF
>TRBJ1-1|.|TRBV7-2|15|.
TGTGCCAGCAGCCCGAGCCCGGGAACGAACACTGAAGCTTTCTTT
CASSPSPGTNTEAFF
>TRBJ2-2|.|TRBV7-9|16|TRBD2
TGTGCCAGCAGCTCCACTAGCGGGAGGGCCTACGGGGAGCTGTTTTTT
CASSSTSGRAYGELFF
>TRBJ1-4|once|TRBV4-1|16|.
TGCGCCAGCAGCCCAGCCGAACAGGGAACTAATGAAAAACTGTTTTTT
CASSPAEQGTNEKLFF
>TRBJ1-2|.|TRBV19|13|TRBD1
TGTGCCAGTAGTATTACAGGGGTGGGTGGCTACACCTTC
CASSITGVGGYTF
>TRBJ1-2|once|TRBV3-1/TRBV3-2|15|.
TGTGCCAGCAGCCCGGATAGGACACTCTTCTATGGCTACACCTTC
CASSPDRTLFYGYTF
>TRBJ2-7|.|TRBV2|14|TRBD1
TGTGCCAGCACCTGGGACAGTCGCCTGGGGGAGCAGTACTTC
CASTWDSRLGEQYF
>TRBJ1-2|.|TRBV5-5|13|.
TGTGCCAGCAGCTTCCAGGCCCTCTATGGCTACACCTTC
CASSFQALYGYTF
>TRBJ2-2|.|TRBV10-2|13|.
TGCGCCAGCAGCAGGGGGAACACCGGGGAGCTGTTTTTT
CASSRGNTGELFF
>TRBJ1-3|.|TRBV5-1|14|TRBD1
TGCGCCAGCAGCTTGGACAGGGGTGGAAACACCATATATTTT
CASSLDRGGNTIYF
>TRBJ1-1|.|TRBV28|13|.
TGTGCCAGCAGTCCTGGGGGGTACACTGAAGCTTTCTTT
CASSPGGYTEAFF
>TRBJ1-1|.|TRBV15|15|.
TGTGCCACCAGCAGAGATGCGATGGGAGGGACTGAAGCTTTCTTT
CATSRDAMGGTEAFF
>TRBJ1-1|.|TRBV14|13|.
TGTGCCAGCAGCCACTACTACGGCACTGAAGCTTTCTTT
CASSHYYGTEAFF
>TRBJ2-3|.|TRBV7-8|16|.
TGTGCCAGCAGCTCCTTGGACAGGGAGGGAACAGATACGCAGTATTTT
CASSSLDREGTDTQYF
>TRBJ1-4|.|TRBV28|16|.
TGTGCCAGCACCCCTCGCTGGGGGCTGGCTAATGAAAAACTGTTTTTT
CASTPRWGLANEKLFF
>TRBJ2-3|.|TRBV5-6|13|.
TGTGCCAGCAGATCGCGACTAGTCCATACGCAGTATTTT
CASRSRLVHTQYF
>TRBJ1-4|.|TRBV7-9|18|TRBD1
TGTGCCAGCAGCTCCGGTTCACAGGGGGCCGCAACTAATGAAAAACTGTTTTTT
CASSSGSQGAATNEKLFF